In this sample, the clone carrying this TCR beta chain turned up many times. Each TCR beta library was made by quantitative 5'-RACE that incorporated molecular barcodes. TCRdb fed the 5' RACE reads into MiXCR, producing one record per CDR3 protein. Of approximately 240,000 distinct CDR3 sequences in the sample, about 10% were seen once. The CDR3 has 14 residues. Germline CDR1 DFQATT, CDR2 SNEGSKA (reference sequence). The trim removed 6 bases at V and 3 bases at J, leaving 7 bases unmatched. The data were taken from a study of CD8 T cells in ankylosing spondylitis. The specimen was blood, either unsorted or a sorted T cell fraction (not recorded which). The clonotype originates from a male donor with ankylosing spondylitis or in good health (not recorded which). The chain combines TRBV20-1 with TRBJ2-2, with 7 bases identical to TRBD2. The chain's CDR3 is CSATYGGDTGELFF. CDR3 bases: TGCAGTGCCACATATGGGGGGGACACCGGGGAGCTGTTTTTT.